Detailed here is one T cell receptor beta chain. The data originate from a study of shared clonotypes between healthy human individuals. V dropped 1 base and J dropped 4; count of bases not matched to a gene: 7. This CDR3 comprises 16 residues. In germline, CDR1 is PRHDT, CDR2 FYEKMQ (reference sequence). Some clones are missing from TCRdb's copy, which holds only in-frame ones; the method was immunoSEQ multiplex PCR. The table lists 2 million to 2.5 million clones, around 96% of them singletons. Positively selected for CCR7, the CD45RO-negative cells used as naive CD8 cells excluded terminally differentiated effector memory CD45RA+ cells.

This TCR derives from a man aged 18 to 29 in good health. The sequenced sample was naive CD8+ T cells sorted from blood. This chain uses TRBV13 with TRBJ2-1; 7 bases are shared with TRBD2. In DNA, the CDR3 is TGTGCCAGCAGCTTAGAGGATGCGGGAGCGTACAATGAGCAGTTCTTC. Translating gives CASSLEDAGAYNEQFF.